These T cell receptor beta chains were read from a single sample in a study of CD8 T cells in ankylosing spondylitis. TCRdb fed the 5' RACE reads into MiXCR, producing one record per CDR3 protein. The top ten hold 0.75% to 0.9% of the sample, which has approximately 400,000 distinct CDR3 sequences, roughly a quarter seen once. The sample comprised blood, either unsorted or a sorted T cell fraction (not recorded which). Receptors were obtained from a male donor with ankylosing spondylitis. The CDR3 runs from the conserved cysteine through the conserved F or W. The order of the fields is CDR3 DNA, CDR3 protein, D gene, J gene, V gene, clone size. The D gene is left open where the match is weak. Clone size is shown for a subset of rows, as once, few, many or a class of expanded clone.

DNA: TGCAGCGTGGGACAGATCTCCTACGAGCAGTACTTC
CDR3: CSVGQISYEQYF
D: TRBD1
J: TRBJ2-7
V: TRBV29-1
size: NA

DNA: TGTGCCAGCTCAGTCGGGGGTGACTATGGCTACACCTTC
CDR3: CASSVGGDYGYTF
D: NA
J: TRBJ1-2
V: TRBV18
size: few

DNA: TGTGCCAGCAGTAAGACTAGCGGTAGGACCTACAATGAGCAGTTCTTC
CDR3: CASSKTSGRTYNEQFF
D: TRBD2
J: TRBJ2-1
V: TRBV6-1
size: few

DNA: TGTGCCAGCAGCTTAGAAGGAGGAGGAGCCTACACTGAAGCTTTCTTT
CDR3: CASSLEGGGAYTEAFF
D: NA
J: TRBJ1-1
V: TRBV7-9
size: NA

DNA: TGTGCCAGCAGTTACTCGGGACAGGGGGCCTATCGGTTCTTC
CDR3: CASSYSGQGAYRFF
D: TRBD1
J: TRBJ2-1
V: TRBV6-5
size: NA

DNA: TGTGCCACCAGGGACAAGCCACAAGAGACCCAGTACTTC
CDR3: CATRDKPQETQYF
D: NA
J: TRBJ2-5
V: TRBV10-3
size: NA

DNA: TGCGCCAGCAGCCACCTAGCGGGAGGGATAACCGGGGAGCTGTTTTTT
CDR3: CASSHLAGGITGELFF
D: TRBD2
J: TRBJ2-2
V: TRBV4-1
size: NA

DNA: TGTGCCAGCAGCCTGGGTCAGGGGGCTAGTAAAAACATTCAGTACTTC
CDR3: CASSLGQGASKNIQYF
D: TRBD1
J: TRBJ2-4
V: TRBV2
size: NA

DNA: TGTGCCAGCAGTGTGGCCGAGACAGGGTACACTGAAGCTTTCTTT
CDR3: CASSVAETGYTEAFF
D: TRBD1
J: TRBJ1-1
V: TRBV25-1
size: NA

DNA: TGTGCCAGCTCACCATCAACCTACAATGAGCAGTTCTTC
CDR3: CASSPSTYNEQFF
D: NA
J: TRBJ2-1
V: TRBV18
size: few

DNA: TGCAGTGCTAGAGGCAGGGGTACCACCGGGGAGCTGTTTTTT
CDR3: CSARGRGTTGELFF
D: NA
J: TRBJ2-2
V: TRBV20-1
size: NA

DNA: TGTGCCAGCAGCCAAGAGGTCCAGGGGGCTAGCAATCAGCCCCAGCATTTT
CDR3: CASSQEVQGASNQPQHF
D: TRBD1
J: TRBJ1-5
V: TRBV4-2
size: NA

DNA: TGTGCCAGCAGTCTATTCCGGGAGAACGCCTACAATGAGCAGTTCTTC
CDR3: CASSLFRENAYNEQFF
D: NA
J: TRBJ2-1
V: TRBV28
size: few

DNA: TGCAGCGCTTCTGAAGATACGCAGTATTTT
CDR3: CSASEDTQYF
D: NA
J: TRBJ2-3
V: TRBV29-1
size: many

DNA: TGCGCCAGCAGCTTGGCTAGCAGCGGAATCAATGAGCAGTTCTTC
CDR3: CASSLASSGINEQFF
D: NA
J: TRBJ2-1
V: TRBV5-1
size: NA

DNA: TGTGCCAGCAGTACAGGAACTCATCAGCCCCAGCATTTT
CDR3: CASSTGTHQPQHF
D: NA
J: TRBJ1-5
V: TRBV12-3/TRBV12-4
size: few

DNA: TGCGCCAGCAGCCAAGAAATTGCGGGAGCCTACTACAATGAGCAGTTCTTC
CDR3: CASSQEIAGAYYNEQFF
D: TRBD2
J: TRBJ2-1
V: TRBV4-1
size: NA

DNA: TGCAGCGTTTCCGGGGGGGTGGAACAGCCCCAGCATTTT
CDR3: CSVSGGVEQPQHF
D: NA
J: TRBJ1-5
V: TRBV29-1
size: NA

DNA: TGTGCCAGCAGCCAAGTTTGGACTACAAACAATGAGCAGTTCTTC
CDR3: CASSQVWTTNNEQFF
D: NA
J: TRBJ2-1
V: TRBV3-1
size: NA

DNA: TGTGCCAGCAGCTACAGGGGACTAGCGGGAGGTCCGAATACGCAGTATTTT
CDR3: CASSYRGLAGGPNTQYF
D: TRBD2
J: TRBJ2-3
V: TRBV6-5
size: few

DNA: TGTGCCATTTATAGCGGGAGGGCAAACAATGAGCAGTTCTTC
CDR3: CAIYSGRANNEQFF
D: TRBD2
J: TRBJ2-1
V: TRBV10-3
size: few

DNA: TGTGCCAGCAGTGGGGTCGTAGGGAACACTGAAGCTTTCTTT
CDR3: CASSGVVGNTEAFF
D: NA
J: TRBJ1-1
V: TRBV2
size: NA

DNA: TGTGCCAGCAGCACGTACGGGCCCCAAGAGACCCAGTACTTC
CDR3: CASSTYGPQETQYF
D: NA
J: TRBJ2-5
V: TRBV7-8
size: NA

DNA: TGCAGTGCTAGATTCCAGGGTTATGGTGGCTACACCTTC
CDR3: CSARFQGYGGYTF
D: NA
J: TRBJ1-2
V: TRBV20-1
size: NA

DNA: TGTGCCAGCAGCCGTCCCGGGACTCTCATGTACGGCTACACCTTC
CDR3: CASSRPGTLMYGYTF
D: NA
J: TRBJ1-2
V: TRBV6-2/TRBV6-3
size: NA

DNA: TGTGCCAGTAGTGACGTCTACTCCTACAATGAGCAGTTCTTC
CDR3: CASSDVYSYNEQFF
D: NA
J: TRBJ2-1
V: TRBV19
size: NA

DNA: TGTGCCACCAGTGGTCCGGACAGCTCCTACAATGAGCAGTTCTTC
CDR3: CATSGPDSSYNEQFF
D: NA
J: TRBJ2-1
V: TRBV24-1
size: NA

DNA: TGTGCCTGGAGAGTTAAACAGCTGAACACTGAAGCTTTCTTT
CDR3: CAWRVKQLNTEAFF
D: NA
J: TRBJ1-1
V: TRBV30
size: NA

DNA: TGTGCCAGCAGCCAAGATGGGAGGGATCGGCAGTTCTTC
CDR3: CASSQDGRDRQFF
D: TRBD2
J: TRBJ2-1
V: TRBV4-2
size: NA

DNA: TGTGCCAGCAGACCAAGAGGACTAGCGGGAGAGGCCTACAATGAGCAGTTCTTC
CDR3: CASRPRGLAGEAYNEQFF
D: TRBD2
J: TRBJ2-1
V: TRBV12-3/TRBV12-4
size: few

DNA: TGTGCCAGCAGCTTTCTGAAGGTTTCGAACACCGGGGAGCTGTTTTTT
CDR3: CASSFLKVSNTGELFF
D: NA
J: TRBJ2-2
V: TRBV7-9
size: few

DNA: TGTGCCAGCAGCCAAGACCAGAGGGACGGCACAGATACGCAGTATTTT
CDR3: CASSQDQRDGTDTQYF
D: NA
J: TRBJ2-3
V: TRBV4-2
size: NA